This is a list of T cell receptor beta chains from one sample in a study of cytomegalovirus exposure and HLA in healthy donors. Produced via immunoSEQ multiplex PCR; TCRdb's table is partial and in-frame only. The sample includes around 50,000 clones. Sequenced input: PBMCs. Receptors originate from a woman younger than 45 in good health and CMV-seropositive. Each CDR3 is given with its conserved first and last residue. D genes are given only for firm matches.

v_gene: TRBV6-5
len: 14
d_gene: TRBD1
j_gene: TRBJ1-4
CDR3nt: TGTGCCAGCAGAAAACAGGGGGCGGATGAAAAACTGTTTTTT
CDR3aa: CASRKQGADEKLFF

v_gene: TRBV5-1
len: 14
d_gene: .
j_gene: TRBJ2-7
CDR3nt: TGCGCCAGCAGCTTGGCTGGGGGCGGGTACGAGCAGTACTTC
CDR3aa: CASSLAGGGYEQYF

v_gene: TRBV6-6
len: 16
d_gene: TRBD2
j_gene: TRBJ2-7
CDR3nt: TGTGCCAGCAGTTACGCATATAGCGGGCGGATCTACGAGCAGTACTTC
CDR3aa: CASSYAYSGRIYEQYF

v_gene: TRBV29-1
len: 12
d_gene: .
j_gene: TRBJ2-3
CDR3nt: TGCAGCGAGGCCCAGGTCACAGATACGCAGTATTTT
CDR3aa: CSEAQVTDTQYF

v_gene: TRBV6-5
len: 15
d_gene: TRBD1
j_gene: TRBJ1-4
CDR3nt: TGTGCCAGCAGTCGAGGACAGGGGGCTACTGGAAAACTGTTTTTT
CDR3aa: CASSRGQGATGKLFF

v_gene: TRBV19
len: 15
d_gene: TRBD2
j_gene: TRBJ2-7
CDR3nt: TGTGCCAGTAGTACCGGGACTAGCGGGGCCTACGAGCAGTACTTC
CDR3aa: CASSTGTSGAYEQYF

v_gene: TRBV5-1
len: 14
d_gene: TRBD1
j_gene: TRBJ1-2
CDR3nt: TGCGCCAGCAGCCTTTTCCAGGGGGCTTATGGCTACACCTTC
CDR3aa: CASSLFQGAYGYTF

v_gene: TRBV27
len: 18
d_gene: TRBD1
j_gene: TRBJ2-1
CDR3nt: TGTGCCAGCAGTGAAGGACAGGGAGTGGCGGGAACATACAATGAGCAGTTCTTC
CDR3aa: CASSEGQGVAGTYNEQFF

v_gene: TRBV6-1
len: 16
d_gene: TRBD1
j_gene: TRBJ2-7
CDR3nt: TGTGCCAGCAGTGAATCCCCCGGGACAGGGGCCAACGAGCAGTACTTC
CDR3aa: CASSESPGTGANEQYF

v_gene: TRBV10-3
len: 15
d_gene: TRBD2
j_gene: TRBJ2-7
CDR3nt: TGTGCCATCAGTCCCCGGACTAGCGGAGCCTACGAGCAGTACTTC
CDR3aa: CAISPRTSGAYEQYF